This paragraph covers one T cell receptor (beta chain) sequence. This entry is derived from a study of blood T cell repertoires in COVID-19. Across the whole study: COVID-19 samples collected from the United States, Italy and Spain covered acute and convalescent phases. T cells, B-cell-depleted T cells, or PBMCs supplied cDNA or gDNA.

Per the authors' pipeline: Using reference gene primer amplification, nucleated cell counts were estimated. Data came from immunoSEQ multiplex PCR; TCRdb stores just in-frame clones and leaves some out. Clone size and V and J calls were adopted from that table, with D and trimming inferred from the DNA. The repertoire holds about 58,000 clones, about 90% seen once, with about 13% in the top ten. The V segment lost 6 bases and the J segment 1 base; nucleotides outside the gene matches: 6. This CDR3 has 16 residues. The germline gives CDR1 SNHLY, CDR2 FYNNEI. The sample taken for sequencing was peripheral blood. The chain is built from TRBV2 and TRBJ2-6, with 7 bases fitting TRBD1. This clonotype originated in a man in his 60s with active COVID-19. The CDR3 region has the DNA TGTGCCAGCAGCTCCGGGACAGCATCTGGGGCCAACGTCCTGACTTTC. Translating it yields CASSSGTASGANVLTF.